The next 18 T cell receptor beta chains were all read from a single sample in a study of shared clonotypes between healthy human individuals. Sequenced by immunoSEQ multiplex PCR; TCRdb stores in-frame clones only, minus some. Among 850,000 to 1,100,000 clones listed, roughly 80% were seen once. Sequenced input: memory CD4+ T cells from PBMCs. Subset described: CD45RA-negative fraction. The receptors originated from a man aged 18 to 30 in good health. Some clones in this sample may be carry-over from other donors' samples.

The rearrangement links TRBV5-1 to TRBJ1-2; 7 bases line up with TRBD1. Germline CDR1 and CDR2: SGHRS and YFSETQ. This CDR3 region has 17 residues. V shed 0 bases and J 12 bases; nucleotides not matched to a gene: 20. The CDR3 here is CASSLGPRGRDRIGDTF. CDR3 sequence (DNA): TGCGCCAGCAGCTTGGGACCGCGAGGCCGGGACAGAATTGGGGACACCTTC. Complete variable domain (other parts from reference TRBV5-1 and TRBJ1-2): KAGVTQTPRYLIKTRGQQVTLSCSPISGHRSVSWYQQTPGQGLQFLFEYFSETQRNKGNFPGRFSGRQFSNSRSEMNVSTLELGDSALYLCASSLGPRGRDRIGDTFGSGTRLTVV.

The V call is TRBV5-6, the J call TRBJ2-7; no clear D. Germline V gene lookup returns CDR1 SGHDT and CDR2 YYEEEE. V was trimmed by 4 bases and J by 6 bases, leaving 17 bases between them. This CDR3 region has 14 residues. The CDR3 loop is CASSRMIAQPEQYF. In nucleotides, the CDR3 is TGTGCCAGCAGCCGAATGATAGCTCAGCCCGAGCAGTACTTC.

Regarding this clone: The junction departs from germline at one end; a sequencing error may be responsible. This sequence joins TRBV5-1 and TRBJ2-1; 9 positions match TRBD1. This CDR3 is built from 14 residues. CDR1 is SGHRS and CDR2 is YFSETQ in the germline V gene. The CDR3, as DNA: TGCGCCAGCAGCCGGACAGGGGAATACAGTGAGCAGTTCTTC. This sequence encodes CASSRTGEYSEQFF.

Of note for this clone: Other nucleotide sequences from this sample produce the same CDR3. The CDR3 is CASSSSKNTEAFF. CDR3 sequence (DNA): TGTGCCAGCAGCTCCTCCAAGAACACTGAAGCTTTCTTT. This rearrangement joins TRBV7-3 to TRBJ1-1, with D unresolved. This CDR3 contains 13 residues. The germline V gene encodes CDR1 SGHTA and CDR2 FQGTGA. V lost 4 bases and J 1 base, leaving 7 bases between the germline ends.

The chain combines TRBV4-2 with TRBJ2-5; TRBD1 might be the D (5 bases). Per germline, CDR1 LGHNA and CDR2 YNFKEQ. The V end lost 0 bases, the J end lost 5 bases, and 13 bases lay between the germline ends. The CDR3 sequence is 15 residues long. The CDR3 here is CASSQDGRVSETQYF. In DNA form, the CDR3 reads TGTGCCAGCAGCCAAGATGGCAGGGTAAGCGAGACCCAGTACTTC.

The V and J genes are TRBV19 and TRBJ2-7; D gene ambiguous. With 5 bases removed from V and 0 bases from J, the gap between germline ends came to 11 bases. Per germline, CDR1 LNHDA and CDR2 SQIVND (reference sequence). CDR3 length equals 14 residues. The CDR3 sequence: CASSELKSSYEQYF. In DNA, the CDR3 is TGTGCCAGTAGTGAGTTAAAGAGCTCCTACGAGCAGTACTTC. The variable domain in full, completed from reference TRBV19 and TRBJ2-7, reads DGGITQSPKYLFRKEGQNVTLSCEQNLNHDAMYWYRQDPGQGLRLIYYSQIVNDFQKGDIAEGYSVSREKKESFPLTVTSAQKNPTAFYLCASSELKSSYEQYFGPGTRLTVT.

The chain uses TRBV27 and TRBJ1-5, with 7 bases matching TRBD1. V was pared by 5 bases and J by 2 bases, with 6 bases of the junction left unmatched. CDR1 and CDR2 (germline): MNHEY, SMNVEV (reference sequence). This CDR3 region has 15 residues. The chain's CDR3 is CASSTTGTGNQPQHF. DNA of the CDR3: TGTGCCAGCAGTACGACAGGGACCGGCAATCAGCCCCAGCATTTT.

In DNA, the CDR3 is TGTGCCAGCAGCGCGGACAGGGCCTACGAGCAGTACTTC. This translates into CASSADRAYEQYF. This chain joins TRBV7-8 and TRBJ2-7; 8 bases align to TRBD1. V shed 5 bases, J shed 2 bases, and the junction held 2 bases outside the gene matches. CDR1 and CDR2 from the germline V gene are SGHVS and FQNEAQ. This CDR3 spans 13 amino acids.

This clone was counted only a few times. The gene calls are TRBV2 and TRBJ1-1, with D possibly being TRBD1 (5 bases). The CDR3 contains 19 residues. CDR1 and CDR2 (germline): SNHLY, FYNNEI. Deletions cut 1 base from V and 4 bases from J, with 25 bases between. CDR3 loop: CASSEEQIGRAFRGTEAFF. CDR3 bases: TGTGCCAGCAGTGAAGAGCAAATAGGGCGGGCCTTTAGGGGCACTGAAGCTTTCTTT.

This sequence joins TRBV6-1 and TRBJ1-5; 7 bases are shared with TRBD1. This CDR3 region has 15 residues. The junction had 7 bases not matched to a gene; V was cut back by 4 bases and J by 4 bases. Germline V gene data show CDR1 as MNHNS and CDR2 as SASEGT. CDR3 region: CASSVTGVGNQPQHF. CDR3 DNA sequence: TGTGCCAGCAGTGTCACAGGGGTGGGGAATCAGCCCCAGCATTTT.

The chain carries TRBV7-2 and TRBJ1-5; D is perhaps TRBD1 (6 bases). V gave up 3 bases and J gave up 4 bases, with 13 bases separating them. CDR3 length equals 15 residues. The germline V gene encodes CDR1 SGHTA and CDR2 FQGNSA. This CDR3 reads CASSFTGNGNQPQHF. The CDR3 region has the DNA TGTGCCAGCAGCTTCACAGGGAACGGGAATCAGCCCCAGCATTTT.

The genes are TRBV4-3 and TRBJ2-5; 10 nucleotides line up with TRBD2. Germline values: CDR1 LGHNA, CDR2 YSLEER. V lost 4 bases and J lost 4; bases outside the gene matches: 12. The CDR3 has 17 residues. The CDR3 coding sequence is TGCGCCAGCAGCCCCCGACTAGCGGGCACACGAGCAGAGACCCAGTACTTC. Its translation: CASSPRLAGTRAETQYF.

A word on this clone: Distinct nucleotide sequences in the sample also encode this CDR3. V gene TRBV5-1 combines with J gene TRBJ1-1; TRBD1 is a possible D gene (6 bases). Germline-derived CDR1 and CDR2 are SGHRS and YFSETQ. V was shortened by 3 bases and J by 1 base, with 7 bases between the two germline ends. CDR3 length: 13 residues. CDR3 amino acids: CASSSQGNTEAFF. CDR3 nucleotide sequence: TGCGCCAGCAGCTCACAGGGGAACACTGAAGCTTTCTTT.

Turning to this clone: Additional DNA sequences in this sample encode the identical CDR3. This sequence joins TRBV28 and TRBJ2-1; no clear D. V shed 3 bases and J shed 7 bases, with 4 bases lying between them. The CDR3 is 11 amino acids. Per the germline V gene, CDR1 is MDHEN and CDR2 is SYDVKM. For the CDR3, the DNA is TGTGCCAGCAGTTTGGGTAATGAGCAGTTCTTC. Protein: CASSLGNEQFF.

This chain links TRBV7-2 with TRBJ1-5; D call uncertain. Germline CDR1 reads SGHTA; CDR2 reads FQGNSA. The CDR3 sequence is 17 residues long. The ends were cut back, 5 bases at V and 3 bases at J, with 20 bases in the middle. The CDR3 spells CASSTKTLTGPNQPQHF. The CDR3 DNA reads TGTGCCAGCAGCACAAAGACCCTAACGGGCCCCAATCAGCCCCAGCATTTT.

This chain links TRBV7-9 with TRBJ2-5; D might be TRBD1 or TRBD2, each matching 5 bases. Trimming pared 1 base from V and 13 bases from J, leaving 13 bases between. Germline-derived CDR1 and CDR2 are SEHNR and FQNEAQ (reference sequence). The CDR3 contains 12 residues. The CDR3 region is CASSLDVGARYF. The CDR3 DNA is TGTGCCAGCAGCTTAGATGTCGGGGCCAGGTACTTC.

This chain connects TRBV29-1 to TRBJ2-7, with D maybe TRBD1 (6 bases). Trimming took off 4 bases at V and 2 bases at J, with 9 bases between the two ends. Germline-derived CDR1 and CDR2 are SQVTM and ANQGSEA. The CDR3 runs 12 residues. CDR3 nucleotides: TGCAGCGTTGCCACAGGGACCTACGAGCAGTACTTC. Translated: CSVATGTYEQYF.

V and J are TRBV7-6 and TRBJ2-2; D not certain. Per germline, CDR1 SGHVS and CDR2 FNYEAQ. The CDR3 has 12 residues. Trimming stripped 5 bases from V and 6 bases from J, with 7 bases between. CDR3 region: CASSRAAGELFF. CDR3 bases: TGTGCCAGCAGCCGTGCCGCCGGGGAGCTGTTTTTT.